A single sample is the source of the 24 T cell receptor beta chains below, sequenced in a study of T cells in tumors after PD-1 blockade. Some clones are missing from TCRdb's copy, which holds only in-frame ones; the method was immunoSEQ multiplex PCR. The table has a few thousand clones, about 63% seen once. The sequences come from tumor tissue, collected after anti-PD-1 treatment. The source of these receptors is a human donor with basal cell carcinoma.

This chain joins TRBV6-2 or TRBV6-3 and TRBJ1-1; TRBD1 matches at 9 bases. After removal of 5 bases from V and 10 bases from J, the junction contained 14 bases not matched to a gene. Per the germline V gene, CDR1 is MNHEY and CDR2 is SVGEGT. The CDR3 is 15 residues long. CDR3 sequence (DNA): TGTGCCAGCAGTCGGACATCGGACAGGGGAGGGGGAGCTTTCTTT. Translated: CASSRTSDRGGGAFF.

This clone is medium-sized (0.01 to 0.1%) in the sample. V gene TRBV7-6 combines with J gene TRBJ2-3, with 7 bases fitting TRBD2. The CDR3 runs 16 residues. Germline V gene lookup returns CDR1 SGHVS and CDR2 FNYEAQ. V was pared by 0 bases and J by 5 bases, with 8 bases of the junction left unmatched. The CDR3 DNA follows: TGTGCCAGCAGCTTAGCCCTAGCGGAGACGGGAGATACGCAGTATTTT. Protein sequence: CASSLALAETGDTQYF.

About this clone: The same CDR3 arises from other DNA sequences in this sample as well. J is TRBJ2-7 and V is TRBV5-1; D could derive from TRBD1 or TRBD2 (5 bases each). This CDR3 has 13 residues. V gave up 1 base and J gave up 4 bases, with 9 bases separating them. Germline-derived CDR1 and CDR2 are SGHRS and YFSETQ. CDR3 bases: TGCGCCAGCAGCTTGTCGGGGACGTACGAGCAGTACTTC. Translating it yields CASSLSGTYEQYF. The entire variable domain, with the rest obtained from reference TRBV5-1 and TRBJ2-7, is as follows: KAGVTQTPRYLIKTRGQQVTLSCSPISGHRSVSWYQQTPGQGLQFLFEYFSETQRNKGNFPGRFSGRQFSNSRSEMNVSTLELGDSALYLCASSLSGTYEQYFGPGTRLTVT.

The rearrangement joins TRBV27 to TRBJ2-1; 10 positions agree with TRBD1. This CDR3 is 15 amino acids long. The trim removed 4 bases at V and 6 bases at J, leaving 6 bases unmatched. From germline, CDR1 is MNHEY and CDR2 SMNVEV (reference sequence). CDR3 nucleotide sequence: TGTGCCAGCAGTTCCCCGGGACAGGGGTCCAATGAGCAGTTCTTC. Translated: CASSSPGQGSNEQFF.

V and J are TRBV7-2 and TRBJ2-5, with D perhaps TRBD2 (6 bases). CDR3 length equals 15 residues. V lost 5 bases to trimming and J lost 5 bases, with 18 bases between them. The germline CDR1 and CDR2 sequences are SGHTA and FQGNSA. The CDR3 loop is CASSPGEELAETQYF. CDR3 bases: TGTGCCAGCAGCCCCGGGGAGGAACTAGCCGAGACCCAGTACTTC.

The V gene is TRBV30, the J gene TRBJ1-1; D is perhaps TRBD1 (5 bases). The CDR3 is made up of 13 amino acids. Per germline, CDR1 GTSNPN and CDR2 SVGIG (reference sequence). Trimming left V 3 bases short and J 3 bases short, with 11 bases between. CDR3 residues: CAWRRGRDTEAFF. The CDR3 bases are TGTGCCTGGAGAAGGGGCCGGGACACTGAAGCTTTCTTT. Looking up the rest from reference TRBV30 and TRBJ1-1 gives the full variable domain: SQTIHQWPATLVQPVGSPLSLECTVEGTSNPNLYWYRQAAGRGLQLLFYSVGIGQISSEVPQNLSASRPQDRQFILSSKKLLLSDSGFYLCAWRRGRDTEAFFGQGTRLTVV.

The chain has TRBV11-2 and TRBJ2-3, with 8 bases identical to TRBD2. Germline-derived CDR1 and CDR2 are SGHAT and FQNNGV. Unmatched junction bases numbered 12, after V lost 5 bases and J lost 8 bases. This CDR3 region has 15 residues. CDR3 residues: CASSLGGSGSVTQYF. For the CDR3, the DNA is TGTGCCAGCAGCCTCGGGGGGAGCGGGAGTGTTACGCAGTATTTT.

This clone was counted between two and nine times. The chain carries TRBV4-1 and TRBJ1-4, with D possibly TRBD1 on 6 matching bases. Germline V CDR1 and CDR2: MGHRA, YSYEKL. The V end lost 3 bases, the J end lost 5 bases, and 25 bases lay between the germline ends. CDR3 length: 19 residues. CDR3 coding DNA: TGCGCCAGCAGCCAGTATACCCAGGGGTTCGGTAGTAGGAATGAAAAACTGTTTTTT. Amino acids: CASSQYTQGFGSRNEKLFF.

This clone has only a few counts. The chain joins TRBV3-1 (or the pseudogene TRBV3-2) to TRBJ2-3; possibly TRBD2 for D (6 bases). The V and J ends lost 4 bases and 5 bases respectively, with 16 bases between them. Germline lookup yields CDR1 LGHDT and CDR2 YNNKEL (reference sequence). This CDR3 has 15 amino acids. CDR3 in amino acids: CASSRLPRGGDTQYF. DNA for the CDR3: TGTGCCAGCAGCCGCTTACCTAGGGGAGGAGATACGCAGTATTTT.

The genes are TRBV10-3 and TRBJ2-1, with TRBD2 identical over 14 bases. The CDR3 has 16 amino acids. CDR1 and CDR2 from the germline V gene are ENHRY and SYGVKD. J was trimmed by 9 bases and V by 0 bases; bases with no gene match: 4. Here the CDR3 reads CAISESGTSGSTEQFF. DNA for the CDR3: TGTGCCATCAGTGAGTCGGGGACTAGCGGGAGTACTGAGCAGTTCTTC.

J is TRBJ2-1 and V is TRBV27; TRBD2 matches at 11 bases. The CDR3 contains 17 residues. V lost 4 bases, J lost 4 bases, and 9 bases stayed unmatched. Per germline, CDR1 MNHEY and CDR2 SMNVEV (reference sequence). The CDR3 region is CASSSETSGKGYNEQFF. CDR3 coding DNA: TGTGCCAGCAGTTCGGAGACTAGCGGGAAAGGTTACAATGAGCAGTTCTTC.

The chain combines TRBV6-5 with TRBJ1-2, with unresolved D. Germline V gives CDR1 MNHEY, CDR2 SVGAGI. The V and J ends lost 4 bases and 8 bases respectively, with 14 bases between them. CDR3 length: 13 residues. In nucleotides, the CDR3 is TGTGCCAGCAGTTTGTACGAACAGTGGGGCTACACCTTC. This codes for CASSLYEQWGYTF.

This chain links TRBV28 with TRBJ2-7, with D unresolved. Looked up from germline, CDR1 is MDHEN and CDR2 is SYDVKM. This CDR3 has 15 residues. V was cut by 1 base and J by 4 bases, with 14 bases left in between. The CDR3 sequence is CASSLFWAPTYEQYF. CDR3 sequence (DNA): TGTGCCAGCAGTTTATTTTGGGCCCCGACTTACGAGCAGTACTTC.

The chain combines TRBV6-6 with TRBJ2-2, with D possibly matching TRBD2 (5 bases). Germline values: CDR1 MNHNY, CDR2 SVGAGI (reference sequence). V was cut by 2 bases and J by 4 bases, with 11 bases left in between. This CDR3 comprises 15 residues. CDR3 DNA sequence: TGTGCCAGCAGTTACCTGGACTGGAGCACCGGGGAGCTGTTTTTT. It encodes CASSYLDWSTGELFF.

This clone was picked up a small number of times. The chain has TRBV25-1 and TRBJ1-2; D ambiguous. There are 13 residues in the CDR3. Germline V gene data show CDR1 as MGHDK and CDR2 as SYGVNS. The ends were cut back, 4 bases at V and 0 bases at J, with 6 bases in the middle. The chain's CDR3 is CASSATSNYGYTF. The CDR3 DNA reads TGTGCCAGCAGTGCCACCTCTAACTATGGCTACACCTTC.

The chain combines TRBV27 with TRBJ2-2, with 7 bases identical to TRBD1. V gave up 2 bases and J gave up 7 bases; unmatched junction bases: 4. CDR3 length: 14 amino acids. Germline lookup yields CDR1 MNHEY and CDR2 SMNVEV (reference sequence). The CDR3 sequence is CASSLDRVNGELFF. The DNA of the CDR3 is TGTGCCAGCAGTTTAGACAGGGTAAACGGGGAGCTGTTTTTT.

This clone qualifies as medium-sized. The chain has TRBV7-9 and TRBJ1-6; D unresolved. CDR1 and CDR2 (germline): SEHNR, FQNEAQ (reference sequence). The CDR3 is made up of 13 amino acids. Trimming took 6 bases from V and 0 from J, leaving 3 bases between them. The CDR3 here is CASRDSYNSPLHF. In DNA, the CDR3 is TGTGCCAGCAGAGACTCCTATAATTCACCCCTCCACTTT.

This chain links TRBV7-8 with TRBJ2-7; D call uncertain. Trimming shortened V by 1 base and J by 3 bases, and 7 bases separated the two germline ends. Germline V gene data show CDR1 as SGHVS and CDR2 as FQNEAQ. The CDR3 has 13 amino acids. CDR3: CASSLERIYEQYF. The CDR3 nucleotides read TGTGCCAGCAGCTTAGAGAGGATCTACGAGCAGTACTTC.

Within the sample, this clone is large. The J gene is TRBJ2-5, the V gene TRBV6-2 or TRBV6-3; 11 nucleotides agree with TRBD1. The V gene end was trimmed by 3 bases and the J gene end by 0 bases; junction bases not matched to a gene: 12. Germline V gene data show CDR1 as MNHEY and CDR2 as SVGEGT. The CDR3 runs 19 residues. The CDR3 nucleotides read TGTGCCAGCAGTTATTTTATTAGGAGGACAGGGGGCCACCAAGAGACCCAGTACTTC. The encoded protein is CASSYFIRRTGGHQETQYF.

The genes are TRBV6-1 and TRBJ1-6; TRBD1 agrees at 7 bases. After removal of 3 bases from V and 9 bases from J, the junction contained 14 bases not matched to a gene. CDR3 size: 17 residues. CDR1 is MNHNS and CDR2 is SASEGT in the germline V gene. As DNA, the CDR3 is TGTGCCAGCAGTGACCCGACAGGGCTAAGTTTTGGTTCACCCCTCCACTTT. Its protein product is CASSDPTGLSFGSPLHF.

This clone was detected only a few times. The rearrangement joins TRBV13 to TRBJ2-3; TRBD2 agrees at 7 bases. The CDR3 has 14 residues. After removal of 3 bases from V and 7 bases from J, the junction contained 7 bases not matched to a gene. Per germline, CDR1 PRHDT and CDR2 FYEKMQ (reference sequence). The CDR3 DNA is TGTGCCAGCAGCTTTGGCGGGGGACGAAATACGCAGTATTTT. It is translated as CASSFGGGRNTQYF.

This clone was seen only once. One junction end does not reproduce the germline sequence, and a read error may be involved. V is TRBV9 and J is TRBJ2-2; tentative D call: TRBD2 (5 bases). Germline V gene lookup returns CDR1 SGDLS and CDR2 YYNGEE. The CDR3 extends over 15 amino acids. The CDR3 protein is CAIDNPLPGCRGAVF. CDR3 nucleotide sequence: TGTGCCATCGATAACCCCTTACCCGGGTGCCGGGGAGCTGTTTTT. Complete variable domain (other parts from reference TRBV9 and TRBJ2-2): DSGVTQTPKHLITATGQRVTLRCSPRSGDLSVYWYQQSLDQGLQFLIQYYNGEERAKGNILERFSAQQFPDLHSELNLSSLELGDSALYFCAIDNPLPGCRGAVFGEGSRLTVL.

V usage is TRBV10-3 and J usage is TRBJ1-2, with D possibly matching TRBD1 (5 bases). This CDR3 contains 13 residues. In germline, CDR1 is ENHRY, CDR2 SYGVKD. V was trimmed by 6 bases and J by 0 bases, leaving 8 bases between them. In DNA form, the CDR3 reads TGTGCCATCAGAGGGGATTCTAACTATGGCTACACCTTC. Residues: CAIRGDSNYGYTF.

This clone was observed a handful of times. The rearrangement joins TRBV9 to TRBJ2-7, with D maybe TRBD2 (5 bases). V lost 0 bases, J lost 6 bases, and 10 bases lay in between. Germline values: CDR1 SGDLS, CDR2 YYNGEE. The CDR3 loop spans 13 amino acids. The CDR3 protein is CASSVGGYGEQYF. The CDR3 DNA reads as TGTGCCAGCAGCGTAGGAGGGTATGGCGAGCAGTACTTC.